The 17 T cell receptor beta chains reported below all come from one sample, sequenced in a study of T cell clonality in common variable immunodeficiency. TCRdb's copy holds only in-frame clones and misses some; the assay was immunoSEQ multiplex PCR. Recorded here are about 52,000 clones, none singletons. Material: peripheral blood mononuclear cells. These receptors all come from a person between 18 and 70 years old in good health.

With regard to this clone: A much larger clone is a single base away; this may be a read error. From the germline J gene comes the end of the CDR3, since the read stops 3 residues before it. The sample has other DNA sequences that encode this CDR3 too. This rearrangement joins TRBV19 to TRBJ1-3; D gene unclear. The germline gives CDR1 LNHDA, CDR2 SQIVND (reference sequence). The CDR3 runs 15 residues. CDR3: CASSISGTLGNTIYF. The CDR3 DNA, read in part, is TGTGCCAGTAGTATTTCAGGAACTCTTGGAAACACA.

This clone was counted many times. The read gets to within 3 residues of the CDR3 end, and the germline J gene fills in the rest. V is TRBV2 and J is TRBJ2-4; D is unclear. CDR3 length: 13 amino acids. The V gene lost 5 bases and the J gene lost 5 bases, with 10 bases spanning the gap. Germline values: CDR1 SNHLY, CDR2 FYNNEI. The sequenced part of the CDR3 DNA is TGTGCCAGCAGTTCCGGGTCCCAAAACATT. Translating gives CASSSGSQNI. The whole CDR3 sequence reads CASSSGSQNIQYF. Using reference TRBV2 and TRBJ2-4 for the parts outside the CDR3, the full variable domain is EPEVTQTPSHQVTQMGQEVILRCVPISNHLYFYWYRQILGQKVEFLVSFYNNEISEKSEIFDDQFSVERPDGSNFTLKIRSTKLEDSAMYFCASSSGSQNIQYFGAGTRLSVL.

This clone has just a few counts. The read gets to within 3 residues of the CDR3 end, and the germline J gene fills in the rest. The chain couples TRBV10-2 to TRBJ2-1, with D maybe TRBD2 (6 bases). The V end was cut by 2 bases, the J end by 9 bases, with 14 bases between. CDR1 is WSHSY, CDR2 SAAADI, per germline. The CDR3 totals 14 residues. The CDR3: CASSEARLVSEQFF. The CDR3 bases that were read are TGCGCCAGCAGTGAGGCTAGACTAGTAAGTGAG.

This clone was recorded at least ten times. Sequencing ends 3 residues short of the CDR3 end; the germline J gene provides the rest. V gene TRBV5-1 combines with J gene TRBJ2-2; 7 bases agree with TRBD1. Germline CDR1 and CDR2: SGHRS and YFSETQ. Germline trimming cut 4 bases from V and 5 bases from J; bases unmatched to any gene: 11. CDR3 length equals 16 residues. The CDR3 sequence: CASSLSGTESTGELFF. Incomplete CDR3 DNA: TGCGCCAGCAGCCTCTCCGGGACAGAGAGTACCGGGGAG. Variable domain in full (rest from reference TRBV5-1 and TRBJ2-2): KAGVTQTPRYLIKTRGQQVTLSCSPISGHRSVSWYQQTPGQGLQFLFEYFSETQRNKGNFPGRFSGRQFSNSRSEMNVSTLELGDSALYLCASSLSGTESTGELFFGEGSRLTVL.

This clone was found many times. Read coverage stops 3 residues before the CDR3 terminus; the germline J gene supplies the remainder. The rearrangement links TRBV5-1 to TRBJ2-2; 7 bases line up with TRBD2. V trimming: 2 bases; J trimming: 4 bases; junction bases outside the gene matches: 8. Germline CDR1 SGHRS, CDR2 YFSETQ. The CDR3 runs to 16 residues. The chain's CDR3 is CASSFLGGYGTGELFF. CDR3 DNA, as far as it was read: TGCGCCAGCAGCTTCCTCGGGGGGTACGGCACCGGGGAG.

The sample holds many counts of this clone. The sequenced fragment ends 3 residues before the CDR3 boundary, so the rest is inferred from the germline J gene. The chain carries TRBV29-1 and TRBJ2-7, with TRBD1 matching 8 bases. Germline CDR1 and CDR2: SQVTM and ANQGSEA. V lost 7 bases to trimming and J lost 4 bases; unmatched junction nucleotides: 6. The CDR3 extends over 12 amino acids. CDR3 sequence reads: CSEGQALYEQYF. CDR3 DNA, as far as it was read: TGCAGCGAGGGACAGGCCCTTTACGAG.

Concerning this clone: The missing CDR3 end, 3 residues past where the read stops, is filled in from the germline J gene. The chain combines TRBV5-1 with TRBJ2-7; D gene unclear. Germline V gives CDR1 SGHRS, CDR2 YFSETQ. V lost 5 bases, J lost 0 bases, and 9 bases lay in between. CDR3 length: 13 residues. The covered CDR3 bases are TGCGCCAGCAGTCCAGAGAGCTCCTACGAG. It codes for CASSPESSYE. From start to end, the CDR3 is CASSPESSYEQYF.

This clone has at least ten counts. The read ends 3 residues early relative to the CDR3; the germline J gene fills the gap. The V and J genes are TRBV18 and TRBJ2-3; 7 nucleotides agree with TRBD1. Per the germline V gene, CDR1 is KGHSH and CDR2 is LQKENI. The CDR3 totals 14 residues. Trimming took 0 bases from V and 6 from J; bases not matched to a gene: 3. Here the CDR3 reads CASSPPDREDTQYF. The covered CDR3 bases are TGTGCCAGCTCACCACCTGACAGGGAGGATACG.

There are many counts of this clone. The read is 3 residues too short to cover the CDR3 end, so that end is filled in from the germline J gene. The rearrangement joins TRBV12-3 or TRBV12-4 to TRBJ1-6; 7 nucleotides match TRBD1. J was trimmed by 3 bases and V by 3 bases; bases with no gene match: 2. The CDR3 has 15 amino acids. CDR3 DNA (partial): TGTGCCAGCAGTTTTGGGGACAGCTATAATTCACCC. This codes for CASSFGDSYNSP. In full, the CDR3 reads CASSFGDSYNSPLHF.

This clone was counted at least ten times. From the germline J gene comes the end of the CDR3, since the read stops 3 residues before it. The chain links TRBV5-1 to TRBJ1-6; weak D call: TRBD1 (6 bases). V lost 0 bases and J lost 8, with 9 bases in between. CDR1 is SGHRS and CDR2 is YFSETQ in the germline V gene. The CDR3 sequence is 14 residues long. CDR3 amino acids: CASSLVAGDSPLHF. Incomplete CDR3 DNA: TGCGCCAGCAGCTTGGTGGCAGGGGATTCACCC.

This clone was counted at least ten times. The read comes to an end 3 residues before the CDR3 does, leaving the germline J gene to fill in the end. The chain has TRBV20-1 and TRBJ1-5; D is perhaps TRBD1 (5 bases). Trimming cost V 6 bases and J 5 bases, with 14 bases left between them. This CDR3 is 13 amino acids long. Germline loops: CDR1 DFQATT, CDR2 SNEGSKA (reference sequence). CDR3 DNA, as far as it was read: TGCAGTGCCGGCGGGACTACCGATCAGCCC. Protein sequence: CSAGGTTDQP. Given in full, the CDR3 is CSAGGTTDQPQHF.

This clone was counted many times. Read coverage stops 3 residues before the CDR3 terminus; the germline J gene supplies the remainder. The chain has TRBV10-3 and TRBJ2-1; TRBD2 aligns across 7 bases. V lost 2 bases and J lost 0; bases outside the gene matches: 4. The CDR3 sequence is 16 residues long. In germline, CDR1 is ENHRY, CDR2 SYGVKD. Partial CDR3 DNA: TGTGCCATCAGTGAGGATAGCGGGTTCTCCTACAATGAG. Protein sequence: CAISEDSGFSYNE. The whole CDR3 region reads CAISEDSGFSYNEQFF.

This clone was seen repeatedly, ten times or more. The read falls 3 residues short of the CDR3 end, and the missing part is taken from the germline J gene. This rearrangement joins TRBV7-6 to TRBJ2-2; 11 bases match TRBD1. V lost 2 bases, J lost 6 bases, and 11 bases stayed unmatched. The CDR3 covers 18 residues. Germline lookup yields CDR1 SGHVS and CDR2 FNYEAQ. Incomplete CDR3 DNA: TGTGCCAGCAGCTTAACGAGTGGGGGACAGGGGGGATCCGGGGAG. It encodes CASSLTSGGQGGSGE. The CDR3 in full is CASSLTSGGQGGSGELFF.

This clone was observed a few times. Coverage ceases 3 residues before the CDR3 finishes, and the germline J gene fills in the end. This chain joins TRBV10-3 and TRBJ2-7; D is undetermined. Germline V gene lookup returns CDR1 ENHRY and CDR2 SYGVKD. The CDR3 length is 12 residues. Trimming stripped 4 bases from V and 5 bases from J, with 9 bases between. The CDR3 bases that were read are TGTGCCATCAGTGTATTGGGCCACGAG. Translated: CAISVLGHE. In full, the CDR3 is CAISVLGHEQYF.

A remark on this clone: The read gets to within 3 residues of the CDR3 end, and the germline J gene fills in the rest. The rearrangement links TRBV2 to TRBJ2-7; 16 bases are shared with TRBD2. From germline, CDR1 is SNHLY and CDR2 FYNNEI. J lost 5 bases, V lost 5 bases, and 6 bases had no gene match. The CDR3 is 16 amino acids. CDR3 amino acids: CASSHGTSGRADEQYF. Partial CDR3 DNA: TGTGCCAGCAGTCACGGGACTAGCGGGAGGGCCGACGAG.

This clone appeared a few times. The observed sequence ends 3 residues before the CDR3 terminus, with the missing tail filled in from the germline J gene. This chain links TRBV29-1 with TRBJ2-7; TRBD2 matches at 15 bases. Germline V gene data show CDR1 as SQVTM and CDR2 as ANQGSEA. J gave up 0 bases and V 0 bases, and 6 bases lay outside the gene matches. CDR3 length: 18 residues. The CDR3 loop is CSVEDAGLAGGSSYEQYF. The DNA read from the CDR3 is TGCAGCGTTGAAGATGCCGGACTAGCGGGGGGGAGCTCCTACGAG.

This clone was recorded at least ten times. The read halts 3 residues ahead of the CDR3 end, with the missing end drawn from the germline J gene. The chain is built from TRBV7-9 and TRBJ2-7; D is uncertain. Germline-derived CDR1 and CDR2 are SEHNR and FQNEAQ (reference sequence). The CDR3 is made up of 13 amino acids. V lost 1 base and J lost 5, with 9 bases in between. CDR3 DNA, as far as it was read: TGTGCCAGCAGCTTAGATCACAGTCACGAG. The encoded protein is CASSLDHSHE. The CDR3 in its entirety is CASSLDHSHEQYF.